Following are 22 T cell receptor beta chains from one sample sequenced in a study of cytomegalovirus exposure and HLA in healthy donors. PCR used 60 Vbeta primers and 13 Jbeta primers. Measured with immunoSEQ multiplex PCR; TCRdb has only the in-frame clones, and not every one. Altogether around 190,000 clones are present, over 75% being singletons, with the ten largest covering more than 0.5%. Sequenced input: PBMCs. These receptors were obtained from a woman aged 45 to 65 in good health and CMV-seronegative.

In DNA, the CDR3 is TGTGCCAGCATGGGGGGTTGGGCGGGCCCTTACAATGAGCAGTTCTTC. Amino acids: CASMGGWAGPYNEQFF. V and J are TRBV28 and TRBJ2-1; tentative D call: TRBD2 (6 bases). Germline CDR1 is MDHEN and CDR2 is SYDVKM. V lost 7 bases, J lost 4 bases, and 20 bases lay in between. The CDR3 loop spans 16 amino acids.

The chain employs TRBV6-1 and TRBJ1-1; D is ambiguous. The germline gives CDR1 MNHNS, CDR2 SASEGT. The CDR3 sequence is 13 residues long. Trimming pared 6 bases from V and 3 bases from J, leaving 11 bases between. The CDR3: CASREPGDTEAFF. For the CDR3, the DNA is TGTGCCAGCAGGGAGCCCGGTGACACTGAAGCTTTCTTT.

This sequence joins TRBV15 and TRBJ2-7; 8 nucleotides match TRBD2. J lost 4 bases, V lost 2 bases, and 16 bases had no gene match. CDR3 length: 18 amino acids. CDR1 LNHNV and CDR2 YYDKDF come from the germline V gene (reference sequence). CDR3 nucleotides: TGTGCCACCAGCAGACCCGCGGGGGGTATCGGGGGCGGTTACGAGCAGTACTTC. Translating it yields CATSRPAGGIGGGYEQYF.

This rearrangement joins TRBV27 to TRBJ1-1; 7 bases are shared with TRBD1. Trimming removed 0 bases from V and 5 bases from J; junction bases left unmatched: 9. The CDR3 is 16 amino acids. Germline V gene data show CDR1 as MNHEY and CDR2 as SMNVEV (reference sequence). This chain's CDR3 is CASSLSSTGEVTEAFF. The CDR3 nucleotides are TGTGCCAGCAGTTTATCGTCCACAGGGGAGGTTACTGAAGCTTTCTTT.

The rearrangement links TRBV25-1 to TRBJ2-1; 8 bases align to TRBD2. The germline gives CDR1 MGHDK, CDR2 SYGVNS. V shed 1 base, J shed 5 bases, and the junction held 10 bases outside the gene matches. The CDR3 has 17 amino acids. CDR3 protein: CASSESGGAGVHNEQFF. The CDR3 DNA sequence: TGTGCCAGCAGTGAATCGGGCGGAGCGGGGGTTCACAATGAGCAGTTCTTC.

This rearrangement joins TRBV18 to TRBJ1-4, with D perhaps TRBD1 (5 bases). The V gene's germline CDR1 is KGHSH and CDR2 LQKENI. Deletions cut 6 bases from V and 0 bases from J, with 14 bases between. This CDR3 is built from 16 residues. This CDR3 reads CASSPTGGATNEKLFF. The CDR3 bases are TGTGCCAGCTCTCCAACCGGGGGGGCAACTAATGAAAAACTGTTTTTT.

The chain recombines TRBV28 with TRBJ1-1; 8 bases line up with TRBD1. This CDR3 has 16 residues. The germline V gene has CDR1 MDHEN and CDR2 SYDVKM. The trim removed 5 bases at V and 5 bases at J, leaving 13 bases unmatched. The CDR3 nucleotides read TGTGCCAGCAGTCCACAGGGGGGTGTGGTACTTACTGAAGCTTTCTTT. It specifies CASSPQGGVVLTEAFF.

The chain combines TRBV9 with TRBJ2-2; the match to TRBD2 covers 11 bases. Losses at the gene ends were 8 bases for V and 7 bases for J; bases not matched to a gene: 10. CDR1 is SGDLS and CDR2 is YYNGEE in the germline V gene. The CDR3 length is 15 residues. The CDR3 nucleotides are TGTGCCAGAAAACTAGCGGGAGAATTTCACGGGGAGCTGTTTTTT. It specifies CARKLAGEFHGELFF.

The sample holds one count of this clone. This chain joins TRBV7-9 and TRBJ1-1; D unresolved. This CDR3 spans 13 amino acids. The germline CDR1 and CDR2 sequences are SEHNR and FQNEAQ (reference sequence). V shed 1 base and J shed 7 bases, with 10 bases lying between them. The CDR3: CASSLEGGSEAFF. The CDR3 nucleotides are TGTGCCAGCAGCTTAGAAGGCGGAAGTGAAGCTTTCTTT.

Worth noting for this clone: This sample also contains other DNA sequences that code for the same CDR3. The V call is TRBV7-2, the J call TRBJ2-5; D gene uncertain. Germline CDR1 is SGHTA and CDR2 is FQGNSA. The germline V and J ends were trimmed by 6 bases and 5 bases, with 10 bases remaining between them. CDR3 length: 12 residues. CDR3 sequence: CASSRGGETQYF. The CDR3 region has the DNA TGTGCCAGCAGTCGCGGTGGGGAGACCCAGTACTTC. The full variable domain, completed using reference TRBV7-2 and TRBJ2-5, is GAGVSQSPSNKVTEKGKDVELRCDPISGHTALYWYRQSLGQGLEFLIYFQGNSAPDKSGLPSDRFSAERTGGSVSTLTIQRTQQEDSAVYLCASSRGGETQYFGPGTRLLVL.

The V and J genes are TRBV5-4 and TRBJ2-7; a possible D gene is TRBD2 (5 bases). This CDR3 is built from 15 residues. CDR1 and CDR2 (germline): SGHNT, YYREEE (reference sequence). V was shortened by 4 bases and J by 4 bases, with 18 bases between the two germline ends. The CDR3 reads CASSGYGENAYEQYF. The DNA for the CDR3 is TGTGCCAGCAGCGGGTATGGGGAGAACGCTTACGAGCAGTACTTC.

The chain has TRBV7-9 and TRBJ2-3; 9 bases are a match to TRBD2. V was pared by 5 bases and J by 0 bases, with 3 bases of the junction left unmatched. The CDR3 consists of 15 residues. Germline V gene sequence: CDR1 SEHNR, CDR2 FQNEAQ (reference sequence). The CDR3 bases are TGTGCCAGCAGCGCCACTAGCGGGAGCACAGATACGCAGTATTTT. It translates to CASSATSGSTDTQYF.

The V and J genes are TRBV5-1 and TRBJ2-2; TRBD2 matches at 11 bases. V gave up 5 bases and J gave up 1 base; unmatched junction bases: 4. CDR1 and CDR2 from the germline V gene are SGHRS and YFSETQ. This CDR3 has 16 residues. CDR3 residues: CASSLLAGVNTGELFF. Written as DNA, the CDR3 is TGCGCCAGCAGTCTACTAGCGGGGGTGAACACCGGGGAGCTGTTTTTT. Supplemented by reference TRBV5-1 and TRBJ2-2, the full variable domain reads KAGVTQTPRYLIKTRGQQVTLSCSPISGHRSVSWYQQTPGQGLQFLFEYFSETQRNKGNFPGRFSGRQFSNSRSEMNVSTLELGDSALYLCASSLLAGVNTGELFFGEGSRLTVL.

The chain has TRBV25-1 and TRBJ2-5, with unresolved D. The germline V gene encodes CDR1 MGHDK and CDR2 SYGVNS. This CDR3 has 11 residues. The ends were cut back, 2 bases at V and 7 bases at J, with 5 bases in the middle. The CDR3 sequence: CASSELGTQYF. The CDR3 DNA sequence: TGTGCCAGCAGTGAACTCGGGACCCAGTACTTC.

The chain combines TRBV7-2 with TRBJ1-6; 9 bases match TRBD1. Trimming at V came to 2 bases and at J to 8 bases, leaving 4 bases not matched to a gene. In germline, CDR1 is SGHTA, CDR2 FQGNSA. CDR3 length: 15 residues. CDR3 loop: CASSLWTGADSPLHF. DNA for the CDR3: TGTGCCAGCAGCTTATGGACAGGGGCGGATTCACCCCTCCACTTT.

This sequence joins TRBV6-5 and TRBJ2-1; D gene ambiguous. Germline V lookup: CDR1 MNHEY, CDR2 SVGAGI. The CDR3 has 13 residues. The ends were cut back, 6 bases at V and 4 bases at J, with 10 bases in the middle. The CDR3 loop is CASRPPGYNEQFF. The CDR3 DNA sequence: TGTGCCAGCAGACCCCCGGGTTACAATGAGCAGTTCTTC.

The J gene is TRBJ2-1, the V gene TRBV11-3, with 13 bases lining up with TRBD2. V gave up 1 base and J gave up 4 bases; unmatched junction bases: 10. Germline CDR1 reads SGHNT; CDR2 reads YENEEA. CDR3 length: 19 amino acids. In nucleotides, the CDR3 is TGTGCCAGCAGCTTAGGTTGGACTAGCGGGAGCGACGATTACAATGAGCAGTTCTTC. It yields the protein CASSLGWTSGSDDYNEQFF.

CDR3 amino acids: CASSLVFGGGIGELFF. In DNA form, the CDR3 reads TGTGCCAGCAGCTTAGTTTTCGGGGGGGGTATCGGGGAGCTGTTTTTT. This sequence joins TRBV7-8 and TRBJ2-2, with 8 bases aligning to TRBD2. V lost 1 base, J lost 7 bases, and 8 bases stayed unmatched. The CDR3 is made up of 16 amino acids. Looked up from germline, CDR1 is SGHVS and CDR2 is FQNEAQ. Together with reference TRBV7-8 and TRBJ2-2, the CDR3 gives the full variable domain: GAGVSQSPRYKVAKRGQDVALRCDPISGHVSLFWYQQALGQGPEFLTYFQNEAQLDKSGLPSDRFFAERPEGSVSTLKIQRTQQEDSAVYLCASSLVFGGGIGELFFGEGSRLTVL.

This chain joins TRBV4-1 and TRBJ2-5; D is undetermined. Germline values: CDR1 MGHRA, CDR2 YSYEKL. The CDR3 runs to 14 residues. V gave up 0 bases and J gave up 5 bases, with 10 bases separating them. CDR3 in amino acids: CASSQEGRSETQYF. Here the CDR3 DNA reads TGCGCCAGCAGCCAAGAGGGCAGGTCTGAGACCCAGTACTTC.

The chain is built from TRBV28 and TRBJ1-5; 10 nucleotides align to TRBD1. Per the germline V gene, CDR1 is MDHEN and CDR2 is SYDVKM. The CDR3 loop spans 15 amino acids. Trimming cost V 4 bases and J 6 bases; bases outside gene matches: 6. DNA of the CDR3: TGTGCCAGCAGTTCTTTGACAGGGGGCCGTCAGCCCCAGCATTTT. Encoded protein: CASSSLTGGRQPQHF.

The chain couples TRBV2 to TRBJ2-1; D is ambiguous. The CDR3 length is 16 residues. V dropped 7 bases and J dropped 0 bases, with 16 bases sitting between them. The germline gives CDR1 SNHLY, CDR2 FYNNEI. CDR3 in amino acids: CASTTSRVSSYNEQFF. DNA of the CDR3: TGTGCCAGCACCACCTCCCGGGTGAGCTCCTACAATGAGCAGTTCTTC.

CDR3 protein: CASSPIGQRNEKLFF. The CDR3 nucleotides read TGTGCCAGCAGCCCCATCGGACAGAGAAATGAAAAACTGTTTTTT. V gene TRBV11-2 combines with J gene TRBJ1-4, with a possible D match to TRBD1 (6 bases). V was cut by 5 bases and J by 5 bases, with 15 bases left in between. The CDR3 extends over 15 amino acids. The germline V gene has CDR1 SGHAT and CDR2 FQNNGV.